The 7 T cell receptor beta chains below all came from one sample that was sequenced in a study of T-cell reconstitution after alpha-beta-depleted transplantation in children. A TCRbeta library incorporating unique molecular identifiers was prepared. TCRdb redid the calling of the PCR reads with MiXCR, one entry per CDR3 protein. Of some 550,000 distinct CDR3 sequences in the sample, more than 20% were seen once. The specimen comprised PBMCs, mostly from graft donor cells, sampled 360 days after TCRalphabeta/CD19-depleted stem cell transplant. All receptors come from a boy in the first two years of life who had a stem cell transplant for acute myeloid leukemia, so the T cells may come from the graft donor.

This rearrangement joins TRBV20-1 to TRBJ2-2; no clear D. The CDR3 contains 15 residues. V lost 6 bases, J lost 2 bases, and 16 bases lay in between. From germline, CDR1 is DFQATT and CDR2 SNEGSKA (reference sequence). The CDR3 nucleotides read TGCAGTGCGAAGGACCTTACCAAAAACACCGGGGAGCTGTTTTTT. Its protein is CSAKDLTKNTGELFF.

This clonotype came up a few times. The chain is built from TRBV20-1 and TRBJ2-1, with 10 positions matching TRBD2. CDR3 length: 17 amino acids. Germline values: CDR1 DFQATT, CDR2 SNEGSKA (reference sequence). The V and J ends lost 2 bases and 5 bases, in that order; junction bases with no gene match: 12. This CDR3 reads CSARPILAGGGHNEQFF. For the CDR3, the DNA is TGCAGTGCTAGACCAATCTTAGCGGGGGGAGGCCACAATGAGCAGTTCTTC.

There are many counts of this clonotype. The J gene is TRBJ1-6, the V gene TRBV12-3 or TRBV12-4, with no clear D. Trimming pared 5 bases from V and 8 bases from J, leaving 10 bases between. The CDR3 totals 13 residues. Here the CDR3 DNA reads TGTGCCAGCAGTCCTGAGGTCTATTCACCCCTCCACTTT. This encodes CASSPEVYSPLHF.

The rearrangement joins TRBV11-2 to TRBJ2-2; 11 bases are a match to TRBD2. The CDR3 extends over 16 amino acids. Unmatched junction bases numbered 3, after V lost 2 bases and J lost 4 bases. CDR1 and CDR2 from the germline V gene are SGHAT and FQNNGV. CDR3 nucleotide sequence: TGTGCCAGCAGCTTACGACTAGCGGGGACCACCGGGGAGCTGTTTTTT. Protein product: CASSLRLAGTTGELFF.

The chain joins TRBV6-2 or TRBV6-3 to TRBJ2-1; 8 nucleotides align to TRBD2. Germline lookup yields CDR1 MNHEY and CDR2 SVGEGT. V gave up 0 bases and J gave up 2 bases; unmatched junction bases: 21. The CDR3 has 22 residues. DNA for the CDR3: TGTGCCAGCAGTTACTCGAGGACCCAGACTGAGCGGGGGCTCGGAACCTACAATGAGCAGTTCTTC. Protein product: CASSYSRTQTERGLGTYNEQFF.

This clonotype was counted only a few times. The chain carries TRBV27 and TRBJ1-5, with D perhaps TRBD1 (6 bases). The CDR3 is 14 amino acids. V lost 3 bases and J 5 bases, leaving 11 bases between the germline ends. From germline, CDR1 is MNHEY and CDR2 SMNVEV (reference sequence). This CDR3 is CASSLYREDQPQHF. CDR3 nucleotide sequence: TGTGCCAGCAGTTTGTACAGGGAGGATCAGCCCCAGCATTTT.

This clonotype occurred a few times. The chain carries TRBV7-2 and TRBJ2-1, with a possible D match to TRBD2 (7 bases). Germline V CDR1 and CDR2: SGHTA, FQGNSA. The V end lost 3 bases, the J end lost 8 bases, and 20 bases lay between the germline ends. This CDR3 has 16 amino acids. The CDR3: CASSFGVGGLMHEQFF. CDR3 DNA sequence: TGTGCCAGCAGCTTCGGCGTGGGGGGGCTTATGCATGAGCAGTTCTTC.